This T cell receptor beta chain emerged from a study of cytomegalovirus exposure and HLA in healthy donors. On this clone itself: Its target is unknown. At one end the junction does not follow the germline gene, possibly because of a read error.

This CDR3 comprises 16 residues. Looked up from germline, CDR1 is SEHNR and CDR2 is FQNEAQ (reference sequence). Broader study findings: The study recorded about 160 TCR beta chains that were cytomegalovirus-associated. Analysis was carried out at a later point, and it linked a missense DCLRE1C variant to TCR beta V- and J-gene trimming.

The PCR was carried out with 60 Vbeta primers and 13 Jbeta primers. Per the authors' pipeline: Per a later analysis, the number of unique TCR beta chains was around 80 million, of which 9 million to 12 million were shared. Assay used: immunoSEQ multiplex PCR; TCRdb lists only in-frame clones, some missing. For V, J and clone size, that table is used; D and trimming come from the DNA. The profile shows roughly 140,000 clones, about 84% of them singletons. Specimen: PBMCs. This chain uses TRBV7-9 with TRBJ2-7, with 8 positions matching TRBD2. The receptor comes from a male donor in good health and CMV-seronegative. CDR3 protein: CSSSPVVAGTLYEQYF. The CDR3 coding sequence is TGTTCCAGCAGCCCTGTGGTAGCGGGAACCCTCTACGAGCAGTACTTC.